Shown below are 16 T cell receptor beta chains from a single sample sequenced in a study of blood T cell repertoires in COVID-19. This table comes from immunoSEQ multiplex PCR, and its TCRdb copy is limited to in-frame clones, with some not included. The repertoire consists of about 190,000 clones, with around 87% occurring once and the leading ten covering 0.55% to 0.8%. Sequenced input: peripheral blood. The receptors were sampled from a man in his forties or fifties with acute or convalescent COVID-19.

The chain joins TRBV5-4 to TRBJ1-1; 8 bases match TRBD1. Germline V gene lookup returns CDR1 SGHNT and CDR2 YYREEE (reference sequence). The ends lost 1 base at V and 9 bases at J; junction bases unmatched: 14. The CDR3 consists of 16 residues. The CDR3 loop reads CASSLIPDRGEDKAFF. The CDR3 bases are TGTGCCAGCAGCTTGATCCCTGACAGGGGCGAGGATAAAGCTTTCTTT.

This clone turned up a few times. The J gene is TRBJ2-2, the V gene TRBV10-1; D unresolved. The V end lost 1 base, the J end lost 6 bases, and 6 bases lay between the germline ends. Germline V gene data show CDR1 as WNHNN and CDR2 as SYGVQD (reference sequence). This CDR3 comprises 13 residues. DNA of the CDR3: TGCGCCAGCAGTGAGTTTGAGGCCGGGGAGCTGTTTTTT. Translation gives CASSEFEAGELFF.

Here the CDR3 DNA reads TGTGCCAGCAGTCAACAGGGGAGGAACTACGAGCAGTACTTC. Its protein product is CASSQQGRNYEQYF. The genes are TRBV27 and TRBJ2-7, with D perhaps TRBD1 (7 bases). The CDR3 contains 14 residues. Germline V gene data show CDR1 as MNHEY and CDR2 as SMNVEV (reference sequence). Trimming removed 5 bases at V and 3 bases at J, with 14 bases between.

The chain employs TRBV19 and TRBJ1-5, with 7 nucleotides matching TRBD1. The germline V gene has CDR1 LNHDA and CDR2 SQIVND (reference sequence). CDR3 length: 15 residues. Trimming at V came to 6 bases and at J to 7 bases, leaving 12 bases not matched to a gene. In DNA form, the CDR3 reads TGTGCCAGTAGCGTCCGACAGGGCGAACGACAGCCCCAGCATTTT. Translation gives CASSVRQGERQPQHF.

V gene TRBV6-5 combines with J gene TRBJ1-5; unclear D gene. V was pared by 6 bases and J by 2 bases, with 8 bases between. This CDR3 region has 13 residues. CDR1 MNHEY and CDR2 SVGAGI come from the germline V gene. The CDR3 region is CASRLSGNQPQHF. The CDR3 bases are TGTGCCAGCAGACTTAGTGGCAATCAGCCCCAGCATTTT.

This rearrangement joins TRBV2 to TRBJ2-1; TRBD2 aligns across 15 bases. CDR1 is SNHLY and CDR2 is FYNNEI in the germline V gene. The ends lost 5 bases at V and 6 bases at J; junction bases unmatched: 8. The CDR3 length is 17 residues. CDR3 in amino acids: CASSLGLAGGPGNEQFF. CDR3 coding DNA: TGTGCCAGCAGTTTGGGACTAGCGGGAGGCCCCGGCAATGAGCAGTTCTTC. Using reference TRBV2 and TRBJ2-1 for the parts outside the CDR3, the full variable domain is EPEVTQTPSHQVTQMGQEVILRCVPISNHLYFYWYRQILGQKVEFLVSFYNNEISEKSEIFDDQFSVERPDGSNFTLKIRSTKLEDSAMYFCASSLGLAGGPGNEQFFGPGTRLTVL.

The V gene is TRBV28, the J gene TRBJ1-1; 8 nucleotides match TRBD1. Germline V gene data show CDR1 as MDHEN and CDR2 as SYDVKM. The V segment lost 5 bases and the J segment 6 bases; nucleotides outside the gene matches: 11. CDR3 length equals 15 residues. Here the CDR3 DNA reads TGTGCCAGCAGTGACCCCGGGACAGGCTTCCCTGAAGCTTTCTTT. Protein product: CASSDPGTGFPEAFF.

The chain is built from TRBV10-3 and TRBJ2-3; D uncertain. With 0 bases removed from V and 5 bases from J, the gap between germline ends came to 6 bases. The CDR3 runs to 13 residues. Germline V CDR1 and CDR2: ENHRY, SYGVKD. DNA of the CDR3: TGTGCCATCAGTGAGTCGGGCTTAGATACGCAGTATTTT. It codes for CAISESGLDTQYF.

V gene TRBV7-3 combines with J gene TRBJ2-2; a weak D match, TRBD2 (5 bases). CDR1 is SGHTA and CDR2 is FQGTGA in the germline V gene. V dropped 1 base and J dropped 5 bases, with 8 bases sitting between them. The CDR3 consists of 14 residues. In DNA form, the CDR3 reads TGTGCCAGCAGCTTAAGTTGGAGGACCGGGGAGCTGTTTTTT. Translating it yields CASSLSWRTGELFF. Based on the CDR3 plus reference TRBV7-3 and TRBJ2-2, the full variable domain is GAGVSQTPSNKVTEKGKYVELRCDPISGHTALYWYRQSLGQGPEFLIYFQGTGAADDSGLPNDRFFAVRPEGSVSTLKIQRTERGDSAVYLCASSLSWRTGELFFGEGSRLTVL.

The gene calls are TRBV6-5 and TRBJ2-5, with 7 bases that match TRBD1. This CDR3 has 13 amino acids. Germline V gives CDR1 MNHEY, CDR2 SVGAGI. V shed 9 bases, J shed 5 bases, and the junction held 9 bases outside the gene matches. The CDR3 coding sequence is TGTGCCAGTAATGGACAGGAGTGGGAGACCCAGTACTTC. Its protein is CASNGQEWETQYF.

The chain couples TRBV7-9 to TRBJ2-7, with a weak D call TRBD1 (6 bases). Germline loops: CDR1 SEHNR, CDR2 FQNEAQ (reference sequence). The CDR3 is 15 amino acids. V was trimmed by 1 base and J by 1 base, leaving 11 bases between them. Here the CDR3 DNA reads TGTGCCAGCAGCTTAGACAGGGAACCGTCCTACGAGCAGTACTTC. Translation gives CASSLDREPSYEQYF. The full variable domain, rest sourced from reference TRBV7-9 and TRBJ2-7, is DTGVSQNPRHKITKRGQNVTFRCDPISEHNRLYWYRQTLGQGPEFLTYFQNEAQLEKSRLLSDRFSAERPKGSFSTLEIQRTEQGDSAMYLCASSLDREPSYEQYFGPGTRLTVT.

The rearrangement uses TRBV7-6 and TRBJ1-3, with D possibly matching TRBD1 (5 bases). V was trimmed by 1 base and J by 0 bases, leaving 13 bases between them. This CDR3 is 17 amino acids long. Looked up from germline, CDR1 is SGHVS and CDR2 is FNYEAQ. The CDR3: CASSLGGGTHSGNTIYF. CDR3 in DNA: TGTGCCAGCAGCTTAGGGGGGGGGACGCACTCTGGAAACACCATATATTTT.

The chain is built from TRBV28 and TRBJ2-6, with a weak D call TRBD2 (6 bases). The CDR3 totals 13 residues. Trimming left V 7 bases short and J 4 bases short, with 8 bases between. Germline V CDR1 and CDR2: MDHEN, SYDVKM. The chain's CDR3 is CASMEGGANVLTF. CDR3 nucleotides: TGTGCCAGCATGGAGGGGGGGGCCAACGTCCTGACTTTC.

The rearrangement uses TRBV4-3 and TRBJ1-2; D not certain. The CDR3 has 15 residues. Germline V gene data show CDR1 as LGHNA and CDR2 as YSLEER. V lost 0 bases and J 2 bases, leaving 10 bases between the germline ends. The CDR3 nucleotides read TGCGCCAGCAGCCAAGATGTCCGAGCGAACTATGGCTACACCTTC. Residues: CASSQDVRANYGYTF.

The V call is TRBV5-1, the J call TRBJ2-1; D gene ambiguous. CDR3 size: 15 residues. V dropped 0 bases and J dropped 0 bases, with 7 bases sitting between them. CDR1 is SGHRS and CDR2 is YFSETQ in the germline V gene. Here the CDR3 reads CASSLDLNSYNEQFF. Here the CDR3 DNA reads TGCGCCAGCAGCTTGGACCTAAACTCCTACAATGAGCAGTTCTTC.

The rearrangement links TRBV5-1 to TRBJ2-1; 7 bases are shared with TRBD1. The ends lost 2 bases at V and 7 bases at J; junction bases unmatched: 3. Germline CDR1 SGHRS, CDR2 YFSETQ. CDR3 size: 13 residues. The chain's CDR3 is CASSLTGVNEQFF. DNA of the CDR3: TGCGCCAGCAGCTTAACAGGGGTGAATGAGCAGTTCTTC.